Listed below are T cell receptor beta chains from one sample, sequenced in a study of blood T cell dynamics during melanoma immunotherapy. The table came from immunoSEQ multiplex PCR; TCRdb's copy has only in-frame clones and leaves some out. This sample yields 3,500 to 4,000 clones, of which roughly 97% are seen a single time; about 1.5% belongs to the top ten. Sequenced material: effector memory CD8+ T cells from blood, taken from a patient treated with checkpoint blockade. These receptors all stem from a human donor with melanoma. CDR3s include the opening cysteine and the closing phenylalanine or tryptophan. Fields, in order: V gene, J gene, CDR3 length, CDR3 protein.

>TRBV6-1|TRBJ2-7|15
CASTLIGSGNYEQYF
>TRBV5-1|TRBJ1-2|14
CASSFTGGDYGYTF
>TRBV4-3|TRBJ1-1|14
CASSQIQMNTEAFF
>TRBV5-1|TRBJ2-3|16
CASSPGPSRSADTQYF
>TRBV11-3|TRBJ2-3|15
CASSLWSGHTDTQYF
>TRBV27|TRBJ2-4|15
CASSLFGDGQNIQYF
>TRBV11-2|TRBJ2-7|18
CASSLDRVELKGAYEQYF
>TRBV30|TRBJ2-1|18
CAWSSIPATSGYYNEQFF
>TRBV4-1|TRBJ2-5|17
CASSQGQGIGSGETQYF
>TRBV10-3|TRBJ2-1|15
CAISETTPSYNEQFF
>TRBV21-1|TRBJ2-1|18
CASSGLGVGGVTYNEQFF
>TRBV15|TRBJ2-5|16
CATSRDFDRGWETQYF
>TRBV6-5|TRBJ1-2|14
CASSGGQGFHGYTF
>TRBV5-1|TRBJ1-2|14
CASSLVGETRSYTF
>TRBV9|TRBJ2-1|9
CASTPWQFF
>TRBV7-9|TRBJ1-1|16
CASSSGGVGLNTEAFF
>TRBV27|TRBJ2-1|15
CASSTGTWLMDEQFF
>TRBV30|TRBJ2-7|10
CAWSDNEQYF
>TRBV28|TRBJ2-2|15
CASRGLAENTGELFF
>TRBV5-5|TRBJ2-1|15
CASRSGTGPYNEQFF
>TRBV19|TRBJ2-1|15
CASESGRSSYNEQFF
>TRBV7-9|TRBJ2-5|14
CASSAGVNQETQYF
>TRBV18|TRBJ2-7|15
CASSPDRGERDEQYF
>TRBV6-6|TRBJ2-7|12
CASSSETYEQYF
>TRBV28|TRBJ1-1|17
CASSFRYSKVGGAEAFF
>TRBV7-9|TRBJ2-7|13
CASSLRLAYEQYF
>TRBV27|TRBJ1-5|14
CASSLSFENQPQHF